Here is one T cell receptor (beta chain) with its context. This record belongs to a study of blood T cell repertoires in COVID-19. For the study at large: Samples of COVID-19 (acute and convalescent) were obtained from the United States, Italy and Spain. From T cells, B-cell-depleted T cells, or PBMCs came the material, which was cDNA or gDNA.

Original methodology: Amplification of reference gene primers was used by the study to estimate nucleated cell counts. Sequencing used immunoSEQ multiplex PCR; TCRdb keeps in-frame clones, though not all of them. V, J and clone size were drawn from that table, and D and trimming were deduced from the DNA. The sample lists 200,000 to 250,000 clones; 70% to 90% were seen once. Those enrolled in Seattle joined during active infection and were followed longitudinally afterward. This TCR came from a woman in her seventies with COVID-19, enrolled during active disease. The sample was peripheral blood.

The CDR3 sequence: CAISEGGMGMNTEAFF. CDR3 nucleotide sequence: TGTGCCATCAGTGAAGGGGGAATGGGCATGAACACTGAAGCTTTCTTT. This chain links TRBV10-3 with TRBJ1-1, with D possibly being TRBD1 (6 bases). Germline V lookup: CDR1 ENHRY, CDR2 SYGVKD. This CDR3 has 16 amino acids. The V and J ends lost 3 bases and 0 bases respectively, with 14 bases between them.